Below, 8 T cell receptor beta chains from the same sample are listed, as sequenced in a study of CD8 T cells in Susac syndrome. RNA totalling about 0.45 to 1 ug underwent reverse transcription with random hexamers. TCRdb reanalysed the immunoSEQ multiplex PCR reads using MiXCR and keeps one entry per CDR3 protein. The table includes 330,000 or so distinct CDR3 sequences, about nine tenths detected once. Sequences were obtained from CD8+ T cells from PBMCs. Source of these receptors: a human donor with multiple sclerosis.

The rearrangement joins TRBV19 to TRBJ2-5, with D hard to call. V was trimmed by 1 base and J by 5 bases, leaving 14 bases between them. Looked up from germline, CDR1 is LNHDA and CDR2 is SQIVND (reference sequence). This CDR3 is 15 amino acids long. Here the CDR3 DNA reads TGTGCCAGTAGTATAGGGGTCGGCGGAAGTGAGACCCAGTACTTC. It is translated as CASSIGVGGSETQYF.

V gene TRBV6-5 combines with J gene TRBJ2-3; tentatively, D is TRBD2 (5 bases). Trimming removed 0 bases at V and 11 bases at J, with 12 bases between. The germline gives CDR1 MNHEY, CDR2 SVGAGI. CDR3 length: 13 amino acids. This chain's CDR3 is CASSYSLATGQYF. The CDR3 DNA is TGTGCCAGCAGTTACTCTCTAGCCACCGGGCAGTATTTT.

Only one count was recorded for this clonotype. The chain employs TRBV10-3 and TRBJ2-7, with 9 bases identical to TRBD2. Germline assignment: CDR1 ENHRY and CDR2 SYGVKD. Trimming took 3 bases from V and 3 from J; bases not matched to a gene: 3. The CDR3 length is 14 residues. Written as DNA, the CDR3 is TGTGCCATCAGTGACCCAGCGGGAGGCTACGAGCAGTACTTC. It specifies CAISDPAGGYEQYF.

The chain has TRBV6-1 and TRBJ1-2; 11 bases are shared with TRBD1. The ends lost 2 bases at V and 7 bases at J; junction bases unmatched: 9. CDR1 is MNHNS, CDR2 SASEGT, per germline. The CDR3 consists of 16 residues. The CDR3 DNA follows: TGTGCCAGCAGTGAACTGCCCGGACAGGGGGCTGTTGGCTACACCTTC. Residues: CASSELPGQGAVGYTF.

In its sample, this clonotype was seen a few times. The rearrangement uses TRBV7-9 and TRBJ1-5, with 9 nucleotides matching TRBD1. There are 14 residues in the CDR3. Germline lookup yields CDR1 SEHNR and CDR2 FQNEAQ (reference sequence). After removal of 5 bases from V and 2 bases from J, the junction contained 1 base not matched to a gene. The CDR3 loop reads CASSRTGGNQPQHF. CDR3 sequence (DNA): TGTGCCAGCAGCCGGACAGGGGGCAATCAGCCCCAGCATTTT.

V is TRBV7-9 and J is TRBJ1-2, with TRBD1 identical over 8 bases. CDR3 length: 14 amino acids. V lost 1 base to trimming and J lost 7 bases; unmatched junction nucleotides: 5. CDR1 is SEHNR and CDR2 is FQNEAQ in the germline V gene (reference sequence). CDR3 sequence: CASSLGAGGGGYTF. Here the CDR3 DNA reads TGTGCCAGCAGCTTAGGAGCAGGGGGCGGTGGCTACACCTTC.

This chain links TRBV30 with TRBJ2-7; 9 bases agree with TRBD2. Germline loops: CDR1 GTSNPN, CDR2 SVGIG (reference sequence). Losses at the gene ends were 1 base for V and 0 bases for J; bases not matched to a gene: 4. This CDR3 has 15 residues. The CDR3 DNA reads as TGTGCCTGGAGTGGCGGGGGGGGGCCCTCCTACGAGCAGTACTTC. This translates into CAWSGGGGPSYEQYF.

This clonotype was recorded only once. CDR3 in amino acids: CASSLGGDTYEQYF. The CDR3 nucleotides are TGTGCCAGCAGCTTAGGGGGGGACACCTACGAGCAGTACTTC. The rearrangement links TRBV5-6 to TRBJ2-7; D may be TRBD2 (7 bases). The CDR3 contains 14 residues. Germline-derived CDR1 and CDR2 are SGHDT and YYEEEE. With 2 bases removed from V and 2 bases from J, the gap between germline ends came to 11 bases. Using reference TRBV5-6 and TRBJ2-7 for the parts outside the CDR3, the full variable domain is DAGVTQSPTHLIKTRGQQVTLRCSPKSGHDTVSWYQQALGQGPQFIFQYYEEEERQRGNFPDRFSGHQFPNYSSELNVNALLLGDSALYLCASSLGGDTYEQYFGPGTRLTVT.